The 14 T cell receptor beta chains given below trace back to one sample, sequenced in a study of glioma-infiltrating T cells. Using RNA template, CDR3s of TCR alpha and beta were amplified with iRepertoire arm-PCR. TCRdb reprocessed the multiplex PCR reads via MiXCR and lists one record per CDR3 protein. Altogether some 190,000 distinct CDR3 sequences are present, 32% being singletons, with the ten largest covering 20%. The material sequenced was glioma tissue, nonneoplastic brain tissue, or PBMCs (not recorded which). These receptors were obtained from a human donor with low-grade glioma or glioblastoma, undergoing nonglioma brain surgery, or in good health (not recorded which).

This clonotype was detected ten times or more. J is TRBJ1-1 and V is TRBV27; D is possibly TRBD1 (5 bases). Germline V gene lookup returns CDR1 MNHEY and CDR2 SMNVEV (reference sequence). With 1 base removed from V and 3 bases from J, the gap between germline ends came to 12 bases. This CDR3 has 15 residues. The CDR3 reads CASSLWRGMDTEAFF. The CDR3, as DNA: TGTGCCAGCAGTTTATGGCGGGGCATGGACACTGAAGCTTTCTTT.

Comments on this clonotype: This may be a read error, as it is one base from a much larger clone. Likely a read error: the CDR3 ends without its conserved phenylalanine or tryptophan. The chain uses TRBV12-3 or TRBV12-4 and TRBJ2-6; D remains ambiguous. Trimming took 7 bases from V and 0 from J, leaving 7 bases between them. CDR3 length: 14 amino acids. The CDR3 here is CASTSRSGANVLTS. The CDR3 region has the DNA TGTGCCAGCACCTCACGCTCTGGGGCCAACGTCCTGACTTCC.

As to this clonotype: Here the CDR3 omits its conserved ending phenylalanine or tryptophan, so a read error is the likely source. The CDR3: CAWNPIGPGIQYL. CDR3 nucleotides: TGTGCCTGGAATCCCATAGGGCCAGGCATTCAGTACCTC. The genes are TRBV30 and TRBJ2-4; D call uncertain. From germline, CDR1 is GTSNPN and CDR2 SVGIG (reference sequence). The V end was cut by 4 bases, the J end by 9 bases, with 16 bases between. This CDR3 has 13 residues.

This clonotype was counted many times. V usage is TRBV29-1 and J usage is TRBJ1-4, with 9 bases lining up with TRBD1. V was pared by 7 bases and J by 5 bases, with 5 bases of the junction left unmatched. This CDR3 has 13 residues. CDR1 is SQVTM and CDR2 is ANQGSEA in the germline V gene. Here the CDR3 reads CSGLQGANEKLFF. The DNA of the CDR3 is TGCAGCGGCCTACAGGGGGCAAATGAAAAACTGTTTTTT.

The chain uses TRBV7-4 and TRBJ2-7; the match to TRBD2 covers 7 bases. The CDR3 runs to 15 residues. V lost 1 base, J lost 3 bases, and 6 bases stayed unmatched. Germline lookup yields CDR1 SGHVT and CDR2 SQSDAQ. The CDR3 region is CASSLVASGHYEQYF. The CDR3 DNA follows: TGTGCCAGCAGCTTAGTAGCTAGCGGACACTACGAGCAGTACTTC.

The chain joins TRBV27 to TRBJ1-6; 7 bases are a match to TRBD1. Trimming removed 5 bases from V and 4 bases from J; junction bases left unmatched: 2. CDR1 and CDR2 from the germline V gene are MNHEY and SMNVEV (reference sequence). This CDR3 region has 14 residues. The CDR3: CASSPGQYNSPLHF. The CDR3 DNA sequence: TGTGCCAGCAGTCCGGGACAGTATAATTCACCCCTCCACTTT.

This clonotype was counted ten times or more. The genes are TRBV6-6 and TRBJ1-1; no firm D call. Germline CDR1 reads MNHNY; CDR2 reads SVGAGI (reference sequence). The CDR3 contains 15 residues. V was clipped by 2 bases and J by 0 bases, with 10 bases between them. The CDR3 region has the DNA TGTGCCAGCAGTTACGTTAGTACCTTGAACACTGAAGCTTTCTTT. It specifies CASSYVSTLNTEAFF.

This clonotype was counted at least ten times. The CDR3 bases are TGTGCCAGCAGCTTAGTGGCGGGAGTCATGGGGGAGCAGTACTTC. As protein: CASSLVAGVMGEQYF. The rearrangement joins TRBV7-6 to TRBJ2-7; TRBD2 aligns across 7 bases. This CDR3 comprises 15 residues. V lost 1 base, J lost 7 bases, and 10 bases stayed unmatched. Germline V gene data show CDR1 as SGHVS and CDR2 as FNYEAQ.

At least ten counts were recorded for this clonotype. Sequence at one end of the junction differs from germline and may be a read error. This chain joins TRBV7-7 and TRBJ1-1; D is undetermined. This CDR3 has 13 amino acids. Germline CDR1 SSHAT, CDR2 FNYEAQ (reference sequence). CDR3: CASSLDPGKRLFF. In DNA form, the CDR3 reads TGTGCTAGCAGCTTAGATCCGGGAAAAAGGCTTTTCTTT.

This clonotype was seen only a few times. The chain has TRBV5-1 and TRBJ2-1; 10 bases are a match to TRBD1. The germline gives CDR1 SGHRS, CDR2 YFSETQ. This CDR3 has 16 amino acids. Trimming cost V 3 bases and J 2 bases; bases outside gene matches: 5. CDR3 in amino acids: CASSWGDRGPYNEQFF. DNA for the CDR3: TGCGCCAGCAGCTGGGGGGACAGGGGACCCTACAATGAGCAGTTCTTC.

This clonotype was recorded a few times. The gene calls are TRBV19 and TRBJ2-1; TRBD1 is a possible D gene (6 bases). The CDR3 loop spans 16 amino acids. Germline V gene sequence: CDR1 LNHDA, CDR2 SQIVND (reference sequence). V was shortened by 3 bases and J by 2 bases, with 14 bases between the two germline ends. CDR3 nucleotide sequence: TGTGCCAGTAGTATGGGGGCGGGTAGACCCTACAATGAGCAGTTCTTC. Amino acid sequence: CASSMGAGRPYNEQFF. The variable domain in full, completed from reference TRBV19 and TRBJ2-1, reads DGGITQSPKYLFRKEGQNVTLSCEQNLNHDAMYWYRQDPGQGLRLIYYSQIVNDFQKGDIAEGYSVSREKKESFPLTVTSAQKNPTAFYLCASSMGAGRPYNEQFFGPGTRLTVL.

The gene calls are TRBV29-1 and TRBJ1-2; TRBD1 agrees at 10 bases. The CDR3 sequence is 11 residues long. Germline V gives CDR1 SQVTM, CDR2 ANQGSEA. Trimming cost V 7 bases and J 6 bases; bases outside gene matches: 2. The CDR3 loop is CSGGTGDGYTF. The CDR3 coding sequence is TGCAGCGGGGGGACAGGGGATGGCTACACCTTC.

This chain links TRBV29-1 with TRBJ2-7; D unclear. This CDR3 has 12 residues. Germline V gene data show CDR1 as SQVTM and CDR2 as ANQGSEA. V shed 6 bases and J shed 3 bases, with 12 bases lying between them. CDR3 region: CSVDTGHYEQYF. CDR3 bases: TGCAGCGTCGACACGGGCCACTACGAGCAGTACTTC.

As regards this clonotype: This is likely a read error, given that the CDR3 carries no conserved phenylalanine or tryptophan at its end. CDR3 region: CASSRVETVSYEQYS. As DNA, the CDR3 is TGTGCCAGCTCCCGCGTGGAGACTGTATCCTACGAGCAGTACTCC. The chain has TRBV18 and TRBJ2-7, with D unresolved. There are 15 residues in the CDR3. Trimming cost V 6 bases and J 1 base, with 16 bases left between them. From germline, CDR1 is KGHSH and CDR2 LQKENI.